One sample yielded the 8 T cell receptor beta chains listed below, sequenced in a study of CD8+CD57+ T cells in acquired aplastic anemia. TCR beta VDJ combinations and CDR3 sequences were profiled from genomic DNA. TCRdb processed the reads anew with MiXCR; each CDR3 protein has one entry. This sample has about 170,000 distinct CDR3 sequences, with approximately 60% found just once. Sequencing input: sorted CD4+, CD8+, or CD8+CD57+ T cells (not recorded which) from PBMCs. Source of these receptors: a human donor in good health.

This rearrangement joins TRBV24-1 to TRBJ2-3; 10 bases are shared with TRBD1. Per germline, CDR1 KGHDR and CDR2 SFDVKD. This CDR3 spans 16 amino acids. V lost 3 bases and J lost 3; bases outside the gene matches: 5. CDR3 sequence: CATSDKRQGATDTQYF. The CDR3 nucleotides are TGTGCCACCAGTGATAAAAGACAGGGGGCGACAGATACGCAGTATTTT.

V is TRBV7-8 and J is TRBJ1-1; D is unclear. The germline V gene encodes CDR1 SGHVS and CDR2 FQNEAQ. V dropped 0 bases and J dropped 0 bases, with 17 bases sitting between them. CDR3 size: 18 residues. The DNA of the CDR3 is TGTGCCAGCAGCTTAGCCCCGGCAACACCTGGGGTGAACACTGAAGCTTTCTTT. This gives the protein CASSLAPATPGVNTEAFF.

The chain recombines TRBV7-9 with TRBJ2-3, with D perhaps TRBD2 (5 bases). This CDR3 comprises 13 residues. Germline loops: CDR1 SEHNR, CDR2 FQNEAQ (reference sequence). Here the CDR3 DNA reads TGTCTCAGTAGCGCCGCGCCCTACAATGAGCAGTATTTT. This sequence encodes CLSSAAPYNEQYF.

This clonotype was found a few times. The V gene is TRBV7-9, the J gene TRBJ2-7; D remains unclear. CDR1 and CDR2 from the germline V gene are SEHNR and FQNEAQ (reference sequence). Trimming took 4 bases from V and 3 from J, leaving 13 bases between them. There are 14 residues in the CDR3. CDR3 region: CASSSEPTFYEQYF. In DNA, the CDR3 is TGTGCCAGCAGCTCAGAGCCTACGTTCTACGAGCAGTACTTC.

The chain combines TRBV19 with TRBJ1-2; 8 positions agree with TRBD1. The germline CDR1 and CDR2 sequences are LNHDA and SQIVND (reference sequence). V lost 2 bases to trimming and J lost 5 bases; unmatched junction nucleotides: 7. CDR3 length: 15 residues. The CDR3 here is CASSIRGQVKYGYTF. Here the CDR3 DNA reads TGTGCCAGTAGTATACGGGGACAGGTGAAGTATGGCTACACCTTC.

The J gene is TRBJ1-2, the V gene TRBV7-9, with no clear D. V gave up 0 bases and J gave up 6 bases, with 5 bases separating them. The length of the CDR3 is 12 residues. CDR1 and CDR2 (germline): SEHNR, FQNEAQ (reference sequence). CDR3 loop: CASSLAKDGYTF. The CDR3 nucleotides are TGTGCCAGCAGCTTAGCAAAAGATGGCTACACCTTC.

This sequence joins TRBV6-5 and TRBJ2-7; 9 bases agree with TRBD2. Trimming removed 2 bases from V and 5 bases from J; junction bases left unmatched: 10. Germline-derived CDR1 and CDR2 are MNHEY and SVGAGI. This CDR3 contains 16 residues. CDR3: CASSYGLAGAQDEQYF. CDR3 nucleotide sequence: TGTGCCAGCAGTTACGGGTTAGCGGGGGCCCAAGACGAGCAGTACTTC.

This chain links TRBV19 with TRBJ2-1; 10 bases fit TRBD1. V was pared by 4 bases and J by 6 bases, with 6 bases of the junction left unmatched. Per the germline V gene, CDR1 is LNHDA and CDR2 is SQIVND (reference sequence). This CDR3 is 15 amino acids long. The CDR3 spells CASSTGTGVGNEQFF. Here the CDR3 DNA reads TGTGCCAGTAGTACCGGGACAGGGGTAGGCAATGAGCAGTTCTTC.